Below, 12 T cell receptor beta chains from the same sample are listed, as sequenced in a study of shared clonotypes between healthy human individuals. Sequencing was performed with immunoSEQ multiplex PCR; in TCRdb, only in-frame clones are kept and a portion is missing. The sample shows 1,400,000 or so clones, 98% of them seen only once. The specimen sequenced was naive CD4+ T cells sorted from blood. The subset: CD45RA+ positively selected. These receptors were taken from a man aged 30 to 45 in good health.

CDR3 nucleotide sequence: TGTGCCAGCAGTTCCGAAGGGGGACCCGGTATTGGAGGACAGTTCTTC. It yields the protein CASSSEGGPGIGGQFF. The V and J genes are TRBV6-6 and TRBJ2-1; TRBD1 is a possible D gene (6 bases). The germline V and J ends were trimmed by 4 bases and 13 bases, with 26 bases remaining between them. The CDR3 is 16 residues long. The germline CDR1 and CDR2 sequences are MNHNY and SVGAGI (reference sequence).

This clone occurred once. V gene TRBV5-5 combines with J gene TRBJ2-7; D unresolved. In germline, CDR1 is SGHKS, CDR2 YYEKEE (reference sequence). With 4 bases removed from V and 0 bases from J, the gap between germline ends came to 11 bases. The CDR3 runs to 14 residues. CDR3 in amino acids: CASSPVGISYEQYF. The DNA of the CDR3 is TGTGCCAGCAGCCCGGTGGGGATCTCCTACGAGCAGTACTTC.

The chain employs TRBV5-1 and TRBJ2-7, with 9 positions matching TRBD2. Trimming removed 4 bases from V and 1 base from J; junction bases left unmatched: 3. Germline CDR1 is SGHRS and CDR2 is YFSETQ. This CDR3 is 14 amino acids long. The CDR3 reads CASSTSGPSYEQYF. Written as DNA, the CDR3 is TGCGCCAGCAGCACTAGCGGGCCTTCCTACGAGCAGTACTTC.

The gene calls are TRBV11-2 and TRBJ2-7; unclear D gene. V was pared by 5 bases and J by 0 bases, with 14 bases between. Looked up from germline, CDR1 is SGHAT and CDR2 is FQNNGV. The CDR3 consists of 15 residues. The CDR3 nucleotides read TGTGCCAGCAGCGGCCACTTCACCAACTCCTACGAGCAGTACTTC. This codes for CASSGHFTNSYEQYF.

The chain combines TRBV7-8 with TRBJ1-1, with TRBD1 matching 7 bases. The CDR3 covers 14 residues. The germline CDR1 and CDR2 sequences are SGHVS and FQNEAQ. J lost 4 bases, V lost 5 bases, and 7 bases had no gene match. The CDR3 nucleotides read TGTGCCAGCAGCACACAAGACAGGGTCACTGAAGCTTTCTTT. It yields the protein CASSTQDRVTEAFF.

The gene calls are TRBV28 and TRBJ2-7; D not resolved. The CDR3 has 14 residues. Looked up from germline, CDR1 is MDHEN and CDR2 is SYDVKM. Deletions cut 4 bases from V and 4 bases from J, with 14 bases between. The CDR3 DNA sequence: TGTGCCAGCAGTTCCCAGGCCCGTAGGTACGAGCAGTACTTC. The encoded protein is CASSSQARRYEQYF.

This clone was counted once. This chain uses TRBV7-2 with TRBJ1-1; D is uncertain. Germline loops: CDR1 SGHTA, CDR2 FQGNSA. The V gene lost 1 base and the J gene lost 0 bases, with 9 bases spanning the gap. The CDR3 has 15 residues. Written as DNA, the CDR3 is TGTGCCAGCAGCTTAGTTCTGAACATGAACACTGAAGCTTTCTTT. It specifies CASSLVLNMNTEAFF.

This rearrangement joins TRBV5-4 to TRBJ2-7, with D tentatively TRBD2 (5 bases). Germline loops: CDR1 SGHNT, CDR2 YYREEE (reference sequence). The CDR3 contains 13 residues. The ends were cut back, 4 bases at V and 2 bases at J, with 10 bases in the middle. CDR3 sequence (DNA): TGTGCCAGCAGCCGACCGGGAACCTACGAGCAGTACTTC. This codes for CASSRPGTYEQYF.

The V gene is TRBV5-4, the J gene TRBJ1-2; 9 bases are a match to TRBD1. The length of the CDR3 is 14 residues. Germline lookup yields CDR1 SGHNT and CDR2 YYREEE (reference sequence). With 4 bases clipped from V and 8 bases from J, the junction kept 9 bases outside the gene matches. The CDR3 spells CASSGIRDREGYTF. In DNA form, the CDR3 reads TGTGCCAGCAGCGGGATCCGGGACAGGGAAGGCTACACCTTC.

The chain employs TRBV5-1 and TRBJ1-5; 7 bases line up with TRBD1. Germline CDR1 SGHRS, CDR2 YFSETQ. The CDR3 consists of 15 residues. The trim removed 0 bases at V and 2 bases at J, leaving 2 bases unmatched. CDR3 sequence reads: CASSLGGQRNQPQHF. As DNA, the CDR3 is TGCGCCAGCAGCTTGGGGGGACAGCGCAATCAGCCCCAGCATTTT. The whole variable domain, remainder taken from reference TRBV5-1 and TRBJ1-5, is KAGVTQTPRYLIKTRGQQVTLSCSPISGHRSVSWYQQTPGQGLQFLFEYFSETQRNKGNFPGRFSGRQFSNSRSEMNVSTLELGDSALYLCASSLGGQRNQPQHFGDGTRLSIL.

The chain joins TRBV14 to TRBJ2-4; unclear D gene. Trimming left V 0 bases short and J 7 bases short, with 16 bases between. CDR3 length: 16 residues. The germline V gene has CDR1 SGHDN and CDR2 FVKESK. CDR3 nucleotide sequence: TGTGCCAGCAGCCAAGATATTGGCAGTTACGTTAACATTCAGTACTTC. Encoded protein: CASSQDIGSYVNIQYF.

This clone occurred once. The CDR3 is CASRGVTYEQYF. The CDR3 bases are TGTGCCAGTAGGGGGGTTACCTACGAGCAGTACTTC. The genes are TRBV2 and TRBJ2-7; D tentatively reads TRBD1 or TRBD2 (6 bases each). The CDR3 is made up of 12 amino acids. V shed 9 bases and J shed 2 bases, with 11 bases lying between them. From germline, CDR1 is SNHLY and CDR2 FYNNEI.